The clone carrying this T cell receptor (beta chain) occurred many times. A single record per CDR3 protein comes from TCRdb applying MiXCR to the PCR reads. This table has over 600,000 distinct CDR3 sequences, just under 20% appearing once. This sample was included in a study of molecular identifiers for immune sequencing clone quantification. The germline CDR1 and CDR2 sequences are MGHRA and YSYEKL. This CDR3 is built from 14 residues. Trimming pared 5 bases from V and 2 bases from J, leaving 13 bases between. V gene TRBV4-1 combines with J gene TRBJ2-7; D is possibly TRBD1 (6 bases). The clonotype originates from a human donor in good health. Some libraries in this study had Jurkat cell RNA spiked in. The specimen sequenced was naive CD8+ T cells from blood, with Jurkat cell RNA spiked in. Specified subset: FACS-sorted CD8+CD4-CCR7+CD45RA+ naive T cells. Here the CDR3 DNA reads TGCGCCAGCAGCTCCCGGGACATTGCCTACGAGCAGTACTTC. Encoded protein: CASSSRDIAYEQYF.